The clone carrying this TCR beta chain was counted many times. This sample was included in a study of T-cell reconstitution after alpha-beta-depleted transplantation in children. During its preparation, the TCRbeta library received unique molecular identifiers. TCRdb passed the PCR reads through MiXCR, listing each CDR3 protein once. Of approximately 420,000 distinct CDR3 sequences listed, 11% are singletons. V lost 6 bases to trimming and J lost 0 bases, with 8 bases between them. The CDR3 is made up of 13 amino acids. Per germline, CDR1 LNHNV and CDR2 YYDKDF (reference sequence). The chain couples TRBV15 to TRBJ1-1, with no clear D. This TCR came from a human donor who donated a stem cell graft to a child with acute myeloid leukemia. The sequences come from PBMCs from the stem cell graft donor, collected from the stem cell graft. The CDR3 sequence is CATSRTVNTEAFF. The DNA for the CDR3 is TGTGCCACCAGTCGGACCGTGAACACTGAAGCTTTCTTT.